This T cell receptor beta chain was profiled in a study of T cell responses to AZD1222 COVID-19 vaccine. General study results and limits: Scientists sampled the repertoires only once the peak T cell response had passed. Recipients of AZD1222 seropositive at baseline numbered only 6 or 7.

As to this clone: Its antigen is unidentified.

The junction had 2 bases not matched to a gene; V was cut back by 1 base and J by 11 bases. This CDR3 is 13 amino acids long. Germline V gene data show CDR1 as SSHAT and CDR2 as FNYEAQ (reference sequence). Sequencing used immunoSEQ multiplex PCR; TCRdb keeps in-frame clones, though not all of them. The table includes tens of thousands of clones, about 92% detected once. The chain uses TRBV7-7 and TRBJ2-1, with TRBD2 identical over 10 bases. Sequencing used peripheral blood, obtained on day 0 of AZD1222 vaccination. This clonotype was sampled from an adult in good health. The CDR3, as DNA: TGTGCCAGCAGCTTAGATACTAGCGGGAAGCAGTTCTTC. Translation: CASSLDTSGKQFF.